The sequence of this T cell receptor beta chain was determined in a study of CD8 T cells in ankylosing spondylitis. Quantitative 5'-RACE was performed with molecular barcodes, and it yielded the TCR beta libraries. TCRdb called the 5' RACE reads again in MiXCR, with one record for every CDR3 protein. The sample lists some 250,000 distinct CDR3 sequences; approximately 11% were seen once. This clonotype was recorded a few times. What it binds is unknown. The study, taken as a whole, reports: A number of the motif variants had already been described in reactive arthritis synovial fluid and blood.

This TCR was recovered from a male donor with ankylosing spondylitis or in good health (not recorded which). The sample taken for sequencing was blood, either unsorted or a sorted T cell fraction (not recorded which).

This CDR3 is CASSSPGPQDEQFF. CDR3 nucleotide sequence: TGTGCCAGCAGTTCACCGGGACCTCAAGATGAGCAGTTCTTC. The chain joins TRBV6-2 or TRBV6-3 to TRBJ2-1; D is tentatively TRBD1 or TRBD2 (5 bases each). The CDR3 covers 14 residues. V lost 4 bases, J lost 8 bases, and 15 bases lay in between. Germline CDR1 is MNHEY and CDR2 is SVGEGT.